This note documents a single T cell receptor beta chain sequence. This specimen comes from a study of T cell repertoires in cytomegalovirus infection. This CDR3 has 13 residues. Germline loops: CDR1 DFQATT, CDR2 SNEGSKA (reference sequence). Trimming left V 3 bases short and J 6 bases short, with 13 bases between. TCRdb processed the reads anew with MiXCR; each CDR3 protein has one entry. The sample lists roughly 300,000 distinct CDR3 sequences, more than 8% occurring once. The source is a human donor in good health (CMV status not recorded). Some clones in this sample may be carry-over from other donors' samples. The V gene is TRBV20-1, the J gene TRBJ2-3, with D tentatively TRBD1 or TRBD2 (5 bases each). The sequenced material came from PBMCs. The CDR3: CSASWGWDDTQYF. The CDR3 region has the DNA TGCAGTGCTAGTTGGGGGTGGGACGATACGCAGTATTTT.